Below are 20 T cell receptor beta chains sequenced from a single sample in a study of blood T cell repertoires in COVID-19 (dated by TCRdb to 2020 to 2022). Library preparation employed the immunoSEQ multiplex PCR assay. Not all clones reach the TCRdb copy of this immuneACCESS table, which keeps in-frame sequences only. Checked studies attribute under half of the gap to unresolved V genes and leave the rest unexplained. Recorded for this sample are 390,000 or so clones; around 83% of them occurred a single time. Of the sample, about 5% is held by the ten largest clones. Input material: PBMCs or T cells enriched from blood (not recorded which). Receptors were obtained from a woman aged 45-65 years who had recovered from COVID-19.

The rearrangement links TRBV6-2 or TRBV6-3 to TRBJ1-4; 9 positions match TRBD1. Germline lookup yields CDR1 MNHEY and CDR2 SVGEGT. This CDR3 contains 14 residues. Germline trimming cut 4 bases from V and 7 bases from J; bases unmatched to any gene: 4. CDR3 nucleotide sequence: TGTGCCAGCAGTTTCCGGGACAGGGTTGAAAAACTGTTTTTT. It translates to CASSFRDRVEKLFF.

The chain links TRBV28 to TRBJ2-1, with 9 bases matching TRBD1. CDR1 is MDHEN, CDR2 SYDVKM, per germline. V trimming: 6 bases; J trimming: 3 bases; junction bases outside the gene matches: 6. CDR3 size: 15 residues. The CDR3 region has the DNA TGTGCCAGCAGCCGAGGGGACAGGGTCTACAATGAGCAGTTCTTC. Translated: CASSRGDRVYNEQFF.

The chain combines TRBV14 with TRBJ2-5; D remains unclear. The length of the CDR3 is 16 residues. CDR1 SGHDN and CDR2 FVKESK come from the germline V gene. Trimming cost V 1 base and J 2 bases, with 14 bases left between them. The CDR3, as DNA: TGTGCCAGCAGCCAAGGCGTCCGAAGATTACAAGAGACCCAGTACTTC. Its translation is CASSQGVRRLQETQYF.

This chain's CDR3 is CASSQRQGGSDTQYF. CDR3 nucleotide sequence: TGCGCCAGCAGCCAACGACAGGGGGGGTCCGATACGCAGTATTTT. The chain employs TRBV4-1 and TRBJ2-3, with 9 bases fitting TRBD1. Unmatched junction bases numbered 6, after V lost 2 bases and J lost 6 bases. Germline V gene data show CDR1 as MGHRA and CDR2 as YSYEKL. This CDR3 has 15 residues.

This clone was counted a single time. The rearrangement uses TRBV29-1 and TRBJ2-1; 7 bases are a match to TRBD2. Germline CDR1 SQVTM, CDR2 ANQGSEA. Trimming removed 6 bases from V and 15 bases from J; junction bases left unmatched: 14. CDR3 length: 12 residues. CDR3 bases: TGCAGCGTCGCCGAGGGCGGGAGTTCCCCGTTCTTC. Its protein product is CSVAEGGSSPFF.

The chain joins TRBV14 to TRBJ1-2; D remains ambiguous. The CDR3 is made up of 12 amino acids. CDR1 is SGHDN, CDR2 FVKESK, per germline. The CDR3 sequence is CASGSLNYGYTF. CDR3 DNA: TGTGCGAGCGGCAGTCTGAACTATGGCTACACCTTC.

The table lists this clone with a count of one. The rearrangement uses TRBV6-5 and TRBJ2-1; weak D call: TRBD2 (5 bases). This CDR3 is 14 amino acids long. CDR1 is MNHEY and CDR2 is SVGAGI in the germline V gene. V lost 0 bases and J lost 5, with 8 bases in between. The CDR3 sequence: CASSYSVTNNEQFF. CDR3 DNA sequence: TGTGCCAGCAGTTACTCGGTGACTAACAATGAGCAGTTCTTC.

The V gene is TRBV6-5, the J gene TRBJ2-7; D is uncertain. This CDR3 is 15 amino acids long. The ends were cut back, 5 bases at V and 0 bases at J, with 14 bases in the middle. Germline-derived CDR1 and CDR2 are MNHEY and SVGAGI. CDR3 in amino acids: CASSIKIRSSYEQYF. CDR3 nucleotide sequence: TGTGCCAGCAGTATTAAGATTAGGAGCTCCTACGAGCAGTACTTC.

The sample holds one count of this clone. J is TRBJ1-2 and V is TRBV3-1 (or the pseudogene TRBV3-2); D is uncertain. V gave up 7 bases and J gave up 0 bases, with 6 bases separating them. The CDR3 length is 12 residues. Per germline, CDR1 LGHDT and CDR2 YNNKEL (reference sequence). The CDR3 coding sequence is TGTGCCAGCACGCAGGCTAACTATGGCTACACCTTC. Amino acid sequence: CASTQANYGYTF.

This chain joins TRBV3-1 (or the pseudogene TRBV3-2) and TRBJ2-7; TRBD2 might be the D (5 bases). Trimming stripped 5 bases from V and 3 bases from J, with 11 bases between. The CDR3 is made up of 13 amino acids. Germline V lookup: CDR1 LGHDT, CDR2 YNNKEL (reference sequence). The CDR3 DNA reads TGTGCCAGCAGCTCCCGAGGGCGCTACGAGCAGTACTTC. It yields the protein CASSSRGRYEQYF.

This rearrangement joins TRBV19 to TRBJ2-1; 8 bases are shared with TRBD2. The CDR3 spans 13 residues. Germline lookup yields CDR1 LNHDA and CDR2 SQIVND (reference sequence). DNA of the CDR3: TGTGACCCTCTAGCGGGTGTCGATAATGAGCAGTTCTTC. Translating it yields CDPLAGVDNEQFF. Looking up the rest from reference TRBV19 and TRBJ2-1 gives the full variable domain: DGGITQSPKYLFRKEGQNVTLSCEQNLNHDAMYWYRQDPGQGLRLIYYSQIVNDFQKGDIAEGYSVSREKKESFPLTVTSAQKNPTAFYLCDPLAGVDNEQFFGPGTRLTVL.

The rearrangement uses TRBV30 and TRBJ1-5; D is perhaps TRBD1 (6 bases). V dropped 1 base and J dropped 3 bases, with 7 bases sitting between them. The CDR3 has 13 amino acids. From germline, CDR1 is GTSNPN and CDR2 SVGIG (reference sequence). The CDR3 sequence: CAWSAGDNQPQHF. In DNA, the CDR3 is TGTGCCTGGAGTGCAGGGGACAATCAGCCCCAGCATTTT.

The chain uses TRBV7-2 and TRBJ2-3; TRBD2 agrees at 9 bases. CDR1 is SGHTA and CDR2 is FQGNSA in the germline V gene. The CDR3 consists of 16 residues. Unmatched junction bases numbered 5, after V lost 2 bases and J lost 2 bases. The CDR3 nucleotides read TGTGCCAGCAGCTTAAACAGCGGGGGGCCCACAGATACGCAGTATTTT. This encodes CASSLNSGGPTDTQYF.

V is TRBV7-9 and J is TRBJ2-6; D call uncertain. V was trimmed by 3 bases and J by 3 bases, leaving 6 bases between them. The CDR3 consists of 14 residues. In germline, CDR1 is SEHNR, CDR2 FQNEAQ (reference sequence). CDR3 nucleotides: TGTGCCAGCAGCTTGTCTAATGGGGCCAACGTCCTGACTTTC. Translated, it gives CASSLSNGANVLTF.

The CDR3 spells CASSLSGTGWYATEAFF. DNA of the CDR3: TGTGCCAGCAGTTTATCAGGGACAGGGTGGTATGCCACTGAAGCTTTCTTT. This sequence joins TRBV27 and TRBJ1-1, with 9 bases matching TRBD1. V shed 0 bases and J 4 bases; nucleotides not matched to a gene: 9. The germline CDR1 and CDR2 sequences are MNHEY and SMNVEV (reference sequence). There are 17 residues in the CDR3.

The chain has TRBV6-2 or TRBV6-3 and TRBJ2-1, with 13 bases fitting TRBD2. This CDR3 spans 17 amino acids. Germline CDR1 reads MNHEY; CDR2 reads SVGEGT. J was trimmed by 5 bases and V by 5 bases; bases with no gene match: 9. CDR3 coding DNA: TGTGCCAGCAGTGGACTAGCGGGAGTTATCATCCACAATGAGCAGTTCTTC. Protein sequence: CASSGLAGVIIHNEQFF.

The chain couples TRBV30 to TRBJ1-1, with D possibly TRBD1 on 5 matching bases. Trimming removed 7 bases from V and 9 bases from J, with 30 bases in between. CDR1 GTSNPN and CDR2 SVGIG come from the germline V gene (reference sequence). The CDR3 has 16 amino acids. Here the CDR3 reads CAYRKYINRLGRQAFF. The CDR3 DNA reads TGTGCCTACAGAAAATATATCAACCGATTGGGGCGCCAAGCTTTCTTT.

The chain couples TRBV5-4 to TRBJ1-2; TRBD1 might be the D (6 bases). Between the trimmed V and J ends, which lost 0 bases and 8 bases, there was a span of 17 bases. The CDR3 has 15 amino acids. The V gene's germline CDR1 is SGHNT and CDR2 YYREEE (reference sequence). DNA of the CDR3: TGTGCCAGCAGCTTGGATGGGGGCCGCGTTGGGGGCTACACCTTC. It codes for CASSLDGGRVGGYTF.

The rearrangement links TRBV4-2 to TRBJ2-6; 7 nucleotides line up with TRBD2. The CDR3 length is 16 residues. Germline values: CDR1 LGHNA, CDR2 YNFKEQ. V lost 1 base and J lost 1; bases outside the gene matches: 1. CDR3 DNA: TGTGCCAGCAGCCAAGGGGGGGGATCTGGGGCCAACGTCCTGACTTTC. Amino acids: CASSQGGGSGANVLTF.

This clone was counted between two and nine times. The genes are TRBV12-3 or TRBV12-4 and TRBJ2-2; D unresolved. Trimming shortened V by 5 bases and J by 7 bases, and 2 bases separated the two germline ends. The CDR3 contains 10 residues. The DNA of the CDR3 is TGTGCCAGCAGTCGCGGGGAGCTGTTTTTT. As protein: CASSRGELFF.